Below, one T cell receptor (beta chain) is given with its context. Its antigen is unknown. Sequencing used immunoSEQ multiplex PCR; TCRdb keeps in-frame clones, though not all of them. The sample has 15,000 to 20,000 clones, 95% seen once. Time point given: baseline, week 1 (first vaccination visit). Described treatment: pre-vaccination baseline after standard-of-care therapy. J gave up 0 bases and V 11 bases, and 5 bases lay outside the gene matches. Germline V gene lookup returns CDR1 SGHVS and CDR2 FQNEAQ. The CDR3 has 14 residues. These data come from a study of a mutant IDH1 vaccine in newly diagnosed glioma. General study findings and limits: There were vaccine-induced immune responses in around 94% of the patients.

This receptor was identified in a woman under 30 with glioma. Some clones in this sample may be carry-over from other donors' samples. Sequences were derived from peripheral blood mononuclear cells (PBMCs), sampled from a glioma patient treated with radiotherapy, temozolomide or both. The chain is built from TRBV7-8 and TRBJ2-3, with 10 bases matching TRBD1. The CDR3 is CAVRQGASTDTQYF. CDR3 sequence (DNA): TGTGCCGTACGACAGGGGGCTAGCACAGATACGCAGTATTTT.